This T cell receptor (beta chain) is from a study of CD8+CD57+ T cells in acquired aplastic anemia. The wider study: Sorted CD4+ and CD8+ cells gave an average of about 3 ug of DNA.

CDR3 length equals 15 residues. Germline-derived CDR1 and CDR2 are SGDLS and YYNGEE. V was shortened by 4 bases and J by 5 bases, with 15 bases between the two germline ends. The TCR beta profiling, which covered VDJ combination and CDR3 sequence, was carried out using genomic DNA as the template. Via MiXCR, TCRdb re-called the reads, giving one row per CDR3 protein. The sample lists 400,000 to 500,000 distinct CDR3 sequences, under 80% occurring once. This clonotype appeared many times. The sample taken for sequencing was sorted CD4+, CD8+, or CD8+CD57+ T cells (not recorded which) from PBMCs. The source is a human donor in good health, serving as a control. The chain has TRBV9 and TRBJ1-4, with a tentative D call TRBD1 (6 bases). The CDR3 DNA follows: TGTGCCAGCAGCTTATCGACAGGTTCAAATGAAAAACTGTTTTTT. Translation gives CASSLSTGSNEKLFF. The full variable domain, completed using reference TRBV9 and TRBJ1-4, is DSGVTQTPKHLITATGQRVTLRCSPRSGDLSVYWYQQSLDQGLQFLIQYYNGEERAKGNILERFSAQQFPDLHSELNLSSLELGDSALYFCASSLSTGSNEKLFFGSGTQLSVL.